The table lists the clone carrying this T cell receptor beta chain with a count of one. The V end lost 4 bases, the J end lost 7 bases, and 16 bases lay between the germline ends. The CDR3 length is 14 residues. CDR1 is SGHDN and CDR2 is FVKESK in the germline V gene. The data are from a study of blood T cell repertoires in COVID-19. At the level of the study: PBMCs, B-cell-depleted T cells, or T cells provided the cDNA or gDNA that made up the material.

The authors' processing: Amplification of reference gene primers provided the estimated nucleated cell counts. Using immunoSEQ multiplex PCR, the repertoire was profiled, and TCRdb retains in-frame clones only, with some absent. V, J and clone size were drawn from that table, and D and trimming were deduced from the DNA. Among about 300,000 clones listed, over 70% were seen once. Sequences were obtained from peripheral blood. V usage is TRBV14 and J usage is TRBJ1-2, with D perhaps TRBD1 (5 bases). This clonotype originated in a woman in her thirties or forties who had recovered from COVID-19. The CDR3 protein is CASSLGRQGSGYTF. The CDR3 coding sequence is TGTGCCAGCAGCCTGGGGCGGCAGGGATCTGGCTACACCTTC.